The 13 T cell receptor beta chains below were found in one sample sequenced in a study of T cells in Graves' hyperthyroidism and ophthalmopathy. What was amplified from RNA transcripts were TCR beta CDR3 regions. TCR CDR3 regions were first amplified by RT-PCR with HTBI primers. MiXCR, run by TCRdb on the multiplex PCR reads, gives a single entry per CDR3 protein. Counted here are 500,000 to 550,000 distinct CDR3 sequences, less than 20% occurring once; the ten biggest clones make up roughly 44%. Sequencing used blood. The receptors were sampled from a man in his forties or fifties with Graves' ophthalmopathy.

This clonotype was found many times. The chain links TRBV11-3 to TRBJ2-1, with a possible D match to TRBD1 (6 bases). Germline V CDR1 and CDR2: SGHNT, YENEEA. V was cut by 5 bases and J by 4 bases, with 15 bases left in between. The CDR3 is 15 amino acids. The CDR3 protein is CASSERDTLYNEQFF. CDR3 DNA: TGTGCCAGCAGCGAGAGGGACACCCTGTACAATGAGCAGTTCTTC.

For the CDR3, the DNA is TGTGCCAGCAGGAGAACTAGCGGGGCCCTCGCTACGCAGTATTTT. It translates to CASRRTSGALATQYF. The chain couples TRBV28 to TRBJ2-3, with 10 bases identical to TRBD2. With 6 bases clipped from V and 8 bases from J, the junction kept 11 bases outside the gene matches. In germline, CDR1 is MDHEN, CDR2 SYDVKM. The CDR3 spans 15 residues.

The V call is TRBV6-5, the J call TRBJ1-4; no clear D gene. Germline V gene data show CDR1 as MNHEY and CDR2 as SVGAGI. Trimming shortened V by 0 bases and J by 8 bases, and 10 bases separated the two germline ends. The CDR3 sequence is 14 residues long. Here the CDR3 DNA reads TGTGCCAGCAGTTACTCGATGGTCCAGGAAAAACTGTTTTTT. This translates into CASSYSMVQEKLFF.

The gene calls are TRBV6-1 and TRBJ1-1; 9 positions agree with TRBD1. The CDR3 runs to 18 residues. Looked up from germline, CDR1 is MNHNS and CDR2 is SASEGT. Germline trimming cut 5 bases from V and 0 bases from J; bases unmatched to any gene: 13. This CDR3 reads CASSWGTGIPQMNTEAFF. CDR3 bases: TGTGCCAGCAGTTGGGGGACAGGGATTCCCCAAATGAACACTGAAGCTTTCTTT.

This clonotype was found a few times. V and J are TRBV2 and TRBJ2-5, with 13 bases identical to TRBD2. The germline V gene has CDR1 SNHLY and CDR2 FYNNEI. The CDR3 spans 19 residues. V gave up 4 bases and J gave up 5 bases; unmatched junction bases: 16. The CDR3 DNA reads TGTGCCAGCAGTGCACCATGGACTAGCGGGAGAGGAATAAGGGAGACCCAGTACTTC. As protein: CASSAPWTSGRGIRETQYF.

This clonotype came up many times. This chain links TRBV20-1 with TRBJ2-3; 8 bases are a match to TRBD2. J lost 2 bases, V lost 5 bases, and 9 bases had no gene match. Germline loops: CDR1 DFQATT, CDR2 SNEGSKA (reference sequence). This CDR3 comprises 15 residues. The CDR3 DNA reads as TGCAGTGCTTTCGAAGCGGGAGTCCCCACAGATACGCAGTATTTT. Its translation is CSAFEAGVPTDTQYF.

In this sample, this clonotype turned up a few times. The gene calls are TRBV7-3 and TRBJ2-3, with 10 bases matching TRBD2. This CDR3 is built from 15 residues. V lost 6 bases and J lost 4; bases outside the gene matches: 7. Per germline, CDR1 SGHTA and CDR2 FQGTGA. The CDR3 bases are TGTGCCAGCAGGAAATCTAGCGGGAGCTCAGATACGCAGTATTTT. It translates to CASRKSSGSSDTQYF. Full variable domain (remainder filled in from reference TRBV7-3 and TRBJ2-3): GAGVSQTPSNKVTEKGKYVELRCDPISGHTALYWYRQSLGQGPEFLIYFQGTGAADDSGLPNDRFFAVRPEGSVSTLKIQRTERGDSAVYLCASRKSSGSSDTQYFGPGTRLTVL.

This clonotype was seen ten or more times. The chain links TRBV28 to TRBJ2-3; D might be TRBD1 or TRBD2, each matching 6 bases. The CDR3 consists of 15 residues. Germline V gives CDR1 MDHEN, CDR2 SYDVKM. V was shortened by 7 bases and J by 1 base, with 15 bases between the two germline ends. This chain's CDR3 is CASTEGRGGTDTQYF. The CDR3 DNA reads TGTGCCAGCACAGAAGGTAGGGGGGGCACAGATACGCAGTATTTT. The entire variable domain, with the rest obtained from reference TRBV28 and TRBJ2-3, is as follows: DVKVTQSSRYLVKRTGEKVFLECVQDMDHENMFWYRQDPGLGLRLIYFSYDVKMKEKGDIPEGYSVSREKKERFSLILESASTNQTSMYLCASTEGRGGTDTQYFGPGTRLTVL.

This clonotype was detected ten times or more. This rearrangement joins TRBV28 to TRBJ2-5; 8 nucleotides match TRBD1. Germline lookup yields CDR1 MDHEN and CDR2 SYDVKM. The junction had 8 bases not matched to a gene; V was cut back by 7 bases and J by 4 bases. The length of the CDR3 is 14 residues. CDR3 DNA: TGTGCCAGCACCCTAGGGACAGGCGGAGAGACCCAGTACTTC. It is translated as CASTLGTGGETQYF.

The chain uses TRBV30 and TRBJ2-7, with D unclear. Trimming removed 5 bases at V and 5 bases at J, with 7 bases between. Germline CDR1 and CDR2: GTSNPN and SVGIG (reference sequence). CDR3 length: 10 residues. The CDR3 region has the DNA TGTGCCTGGTCTCGGGACGAGCAGTACTTC. Translated, it gives CAWSRDEQYF.

Remarks on this clonotype: This may be a read error, as it is one base from a much larger clone. In this CDR3 the conserved last residue, phenylalanine or tryptophan, is missing, so a read error is likely. This chain connects TRBV28 to TRBJ1-2, with a tentative D call TRBD1 (5 bases). CDR1 is MDHEN and CDR2 is SYDVKM in the germline V gene. The CDR3 runs 13 residues. Between the trimmed V and J ends, which lost 5 bases and 3 bases, there was a span of 10 bases. The CDR3 DNA follows: TGTGCCAGCAGTGCGACAGCCTACTATGGCTACACCCTC. Translation: CASSATAYYGYTL.

The V and J genes are TRBV6-1 and TRBJ2-1, with 11 bases lining up with TRBD2. The CDR3 extends over 19 amino acids. Trimming cost V 2 bases and J 0 bases; bases outside gene matches: 9. CDR1 is MNHNS, CDR2 SASEGT, per germline. The CDR3 nucleotides read TGTGCCAGCAGTGAAAGAGGACTAGCGGGCCTTAGCTCCTACAATGAGCAGTTCTTC. It is translated as CASSERGLAGLSSYNEQFF.

In its sample, this clonotype was seen a few times. The chain employs TRBV7-9 and TRBJ2-3, with TRBD2 identical over 10 bases. V dropped 3 bases and J dropped 4; count of bases not matched to a gene: 4. Germline V lookup: CDR1 SEHNR, CDR2 FQNEAQ (reference sequence). The CDR3 contains 15 residues. The CDR3 nucleotides are TGTGCCAGCAGCTTCCTAGCGGGAGCCGCAGATACGCAGTATTTT. This sequence encodes CASSFLAGAADTQYF.